This T cell receptor beta chain was observed in a study of somatic mutations in cytotoxic T cells in rheumatoid arthritis. Study-level findings and limits: A significant difference in CD8+ T-cell clonality was not found between rheumatoid arthritis patients and age-matched healthy controls.

The CDR3 has 14 residues. The V gene lost 6 bases and the J gene lost 7 bases, with 16 bases spanning the gap. Germline V gene data show CDR1 as PRHDT and CDR2 as FYEKMQ (reference sequence). TCRdb keeps only in-frame clones here, not all; method: immunoSEQ multiplex PCR. Here the sample spans about 26,000 clones, around 80% being singletons. With respect to this clone: Antigen specificity is unknown.

The investigators isolated CD4+ and CD8+ cells by positive magnetic bead selection and checked their purity by flow cytometry. The receptor comes from a man aged 45 to 65 in good health. Sequenced input: CD8+ T cells sorted from blood. This chain joins TRBV13 and TRBJ2-1, with D perhaps given as TRBD1 or TRBD2 (6 bases each). The CDR3, as DNA: TGTGCCAGCAGGGAAGGGGGGCGAGGGAATGAGCAGTTCTTC. Translation gives CASREGGRGNEQFF.